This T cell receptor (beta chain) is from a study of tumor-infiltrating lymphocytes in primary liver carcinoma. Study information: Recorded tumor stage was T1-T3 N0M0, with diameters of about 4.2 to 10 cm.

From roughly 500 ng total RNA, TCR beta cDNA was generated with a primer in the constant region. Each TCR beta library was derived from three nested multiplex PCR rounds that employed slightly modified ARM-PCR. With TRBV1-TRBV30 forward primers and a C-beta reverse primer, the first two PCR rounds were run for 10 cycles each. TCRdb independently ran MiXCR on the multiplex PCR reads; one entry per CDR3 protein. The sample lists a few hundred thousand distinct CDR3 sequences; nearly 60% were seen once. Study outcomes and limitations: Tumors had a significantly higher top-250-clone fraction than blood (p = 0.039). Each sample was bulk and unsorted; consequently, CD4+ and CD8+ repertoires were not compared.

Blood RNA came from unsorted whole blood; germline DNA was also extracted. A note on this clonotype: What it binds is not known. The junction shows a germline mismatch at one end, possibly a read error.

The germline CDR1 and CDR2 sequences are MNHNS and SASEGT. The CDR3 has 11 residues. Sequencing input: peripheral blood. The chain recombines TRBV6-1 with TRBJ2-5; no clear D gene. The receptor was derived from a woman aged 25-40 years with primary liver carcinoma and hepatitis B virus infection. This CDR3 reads CASSEISTHYF. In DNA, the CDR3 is TGTGCCAGCAGTGAAATTTCGACCCATTACTTC.